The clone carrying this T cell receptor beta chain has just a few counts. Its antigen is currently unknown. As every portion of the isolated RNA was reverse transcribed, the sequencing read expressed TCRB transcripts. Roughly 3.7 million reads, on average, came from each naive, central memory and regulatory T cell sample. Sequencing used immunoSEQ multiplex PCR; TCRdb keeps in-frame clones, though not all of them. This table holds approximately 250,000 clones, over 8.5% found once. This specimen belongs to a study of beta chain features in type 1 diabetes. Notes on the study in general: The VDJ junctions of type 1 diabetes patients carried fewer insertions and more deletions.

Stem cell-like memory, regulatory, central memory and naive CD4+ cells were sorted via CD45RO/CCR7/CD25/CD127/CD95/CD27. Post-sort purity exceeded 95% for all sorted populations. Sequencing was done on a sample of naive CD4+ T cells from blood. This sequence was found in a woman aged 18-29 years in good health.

CDR3 nucleotide sequence: TGTGCCAGCACCCCCTCAGCGGGGGGCTTCAACTATGGCTACACCTTC. It encodes CASTPSAGGFNYGYTF. The rearrangement joins TRBV7-9 to TRBJ1-2; weak D call: TRBD1 (6 bases). The germline V gene has CDR1 SEHNR and CDR2 FQNEAQ (reference sequence). The ends were cut back, 7 bases at V and 2 bases at J, with 20 bases in the middle. The length of the CDR3 is 16 residues. The whole variable domain, filled in from reference TRBV7-9 and TRBJ1-2, reads DTGVSQNPRHKITKRGQNVTFRCDPISEHNRLYWYRQTLGQGPEFLTYFQNEAQLEKSRLLSDRFSAERPKGSFSTLEIQRTEQGDSAMYLCASTPSAGGFNYGYTFGSGTRLTVV.